This TCR beta chain originates from a study of early T cells in non-severe SARS-CoV-2 infection (dated by TCRdb to about 2021). The study in broad terms: Because TCR sequencing relied on bulk RNA taken from unsorted whole blood, pairing of alpha and beta chains was not possible.

Set within a cohort of healthcare workers in London, UK, this nested case-control study involved weekly PCR testing of nasopharyngeal swabs along with blood sampling. Between 23 and 31 March 2020, the week of the UK lockdown, healthcare workers were enrolled and then followed up weekly for as long as 16 weeks. Libraries were built with 5' RACE. Instrument on record: NextSeq 500. Unique molecular identifiers were attached to individual cDNA molecules in the TCR library protocol so that sequencing error and PCR bias could be corrected. Both TCR alpha and beta chains were sequenced, and tight co-correlation was observed between alpha and beta sequence abundances in each sample. On the study's bioinformatics: Decombinator V4 was used to annotate the V gene, J gene and CDR3 of the TCR sequences. TCRs were defined as expanded if a significant change between any two time points was detected under a Poisson model with p below 0.0001. TCR abundances were normalised to the total number of TCRs sequenced per sample and expressed as counts per million. TRAV1-2 paired with TRAJ12, TRAJ20 or TRAJ33 defined MAIT TCRs, while TRAV10 paired with TRAJ18 defined iNKT TCRs. VDJdb, accessed 1 November 2021, was searched for CMV, EBV and SARS-CoV-2 annotated TCRs, excluding TCRs annotated for multiple antigens. The raw public data were reprocessed by TCRdb itself: fastp quality trimming at Q25, MiXCR clonotype calling, in-frame beta chains only. Here each entry gathers all rows of one CDR3 protein and keeps the most common genes and DNA. The V and J calls, along with clone size, are taken from TCRdb and not from the paper's own processing. In all, the sample holds approximately 110,000 distinct CDR3 sequences, and more than 12% of those were seen once. The ten largest clonotypes hold less than 25% of the sample.

Overall study outcomes, separate from this receptor: VDJdb matching was skewed toward anti-spike CD8 responses and likely underestimated virus-specific expansions by missing private and CD4 specificities.

In its sample, this clonotype was seen a few times. The target of this receptor is not known. No much larger clone exists at a distance of one base, and base qualities are not known. The CDR3 sequence holds 13 residues, the cysteine and phenylalanine included. CDR3 DNA is the only sequence kept; it has 39 bases, read in frame from the first base. V is clipped by 5 bases and J by 0 bases, and the sequence between their germline boundaries is 10 bases long. CDR1 and CDR2, looked up from the germline V gene (reference sequence), are DFQATT and SNEGSKA. Sequenced sample: whole blood. The V gene is TRBV20-1 and the J gene is TRBJ2-5; D gene: possibly TRBD1, on 6 matching bases. The clonotype originates from an adult who was a healthcare worker with PCR-confirmed SARS-CoV-2 infection or an uninfected control (not recorded which). The nucleotides are TGCAGTGCTTCCCGGACAGACCAAGAGACCCAGTACTTC. This is translated as CSASRTDQETQYF.